This T cell receptor beta chain was found in a study of long-term antiretroviral therapy in people with HIV (dated by TCRdb to between 2021 and 2024). Context from the whole study: The earliest samples were collected roughly a decade before the 2015 WHO recommendation for immediate ART, at a time when ART was usually postponed until CD4 counts fell. A total of 192 cryopreserved PBMC samples were contributed to the cohort by 30 adults with confirmed HIV infection, with samples collected serially over a mean of 6 years (range 1-12). No cross-contamination during QIAcube processing turned up in test extractions that ran a monoclonal T-cell line alongside 33 polyclonal samples. About 35% of the 30 participants with HIV were female. A retrospective serial study tested whether ART initiation and durable HIV suppression were associated with changes in peripheral blood TRB repertoire composition and diversity. Overall study outcomes, separate from this receptor: Because PBMC availability was limited, only the TCR beta chain was sequenced, with no alpha chain pairing. Unsorted PBMC were profiled instead of sorted CD4+ and CD8+ T cells because pre-ART samples had limited cell numbers. ART initiation was associated with a significant increase in TRB diversity, but diversity stayed significantly below transplant donor controls even after long-term ART. CDR3 length ranges in HIV repertoires were narrower than in controls, and network structure suggested an antigen-experienced repertoire with only a slight naive shift after ART. Inferences about post-ART repertoire changes are limited because no data were available on ART adherence, viral resistance or therapy changes. Expanded TRB clones identified before ART initiation dominated the repertoire at all time points, although this dominance fluctuated and declined in many PLHIV after ART. The samples span the years 2004 to 2017, and the ART regimens used at that time may not be as effective as current regimens.

The germline V gene encodes CDR1 SGHTA and CDR2 FQGNSA. The CDR3 has 16 amino acids, counting the end cysteine and phenylalanine. Left in the record is the CDR3 DNA by itself, 48 bases read in frame from the first base. V has 0 bases trimmed and J has 4 bases trimmed; junction bases matching no gene number 7. The immunoSEQ hsTCRB v3.0 assay was used at survey level resolution to sequence the TRB variable region. TRB sequencing targeted a depth of about 40,000-55,000 T-cell genomes per sample. An Illumina MiSeq with a v3 150-cycle kit was used to sequence the pooled TRB libraries. On the study's bioinformatics: Repertoire analysis ran in R within a reproducible Nextflow workflow covering QC, data transformation and analysis. Custom analyses were implemented in LymphoSeq2, an R package for AIRR-Seq data exploration. A few samples that produced fewer than 5000 total TRB sequences were removed, so fewer than 200 HIV repertoires were analyzed. Among the 180 to 200 HIV repertoires that were kept, some 60 were collected before ART initiation and roughly 130 were collected after ART initiation. Repertoires were downsampled to 5000 TRB nucleotide sequences, and summary statistics were averaged over 100 downsampling iterations. Only TRB sequences with CDR3 regions of at least seven amino acids were retained for analysis. Diversity was measured with a Shannon entropy-derived clonality score and the Gini coefficient. In repertoire networks, the top 5000 CDR3 amino acid sequences were linked whenever an edit distance of one separated two sequences. For TRB CDR3 amino acid sequences, GLIPH2 was used to predict antigen specificity groups and MHC restriction. CDR3 amino acid sequences were matched against VDJdb and McPAS-TCR to flag known CMV, EBV, HIV or tissue antigen associations. Pre-ART, post-ART and control groups were compared with Wilcoxon signed-rank tests and Holm-Bonferroni correction. TCRdb provides this immuneACCESS table in a form limited to in-frame rearrangements. Some clones are lacking; in checked studies, under half of them reflect an unresolved V gene, and why the rest are absent is not known. The DNA was the basis for D and trimming; V, J and clone size are from that table. This sample is represented by about 22,000 clones; roughly 85% of them were singletons. The ten top clones hold 10% of the sample.

A word on this clone: This receptor's antigen is unknown. No quality values exist for individual bases; no much larger clone is one base distant.

Inclusion was restricted to participants for whom at least one PBMC sample before ART initiation and at least two post-ART samples were available. All participants with HIV were treated in the United States of America. Before DNA extraction, cryopreserved samples containing about 0.9-10 million PBMC were thawed and washed. At the time of the earliest PBMC sample, participants with HIV were aged between roughly 23 and 60 years. PBMC samples were contributed by each participant from 1-4 timepoints before ART initiation and 2-8 timepoints after ART initiation, with a median of 7 samples. For every participant, serial HIV viral load, CD4+ T-cell count, ART history and demographic data were obtained. Genomic DNA was extracted from unsorted PBMC with a Qiagen kit on a QIAcube, processed in batches of 12 samples.

This chain joins TRBV7-2 to TRBJ1-2; 8 nucleotides in the junction match TRBD1. This TCR was sampled from a woman aged 40 to 50 with HIV. Sequences were derived from unsorted PBMCs, sampled 1.2 years after starting antiretroviral therapy. The CDR3 is CASSLAVLGQAYGYTF. In nucleotides, the sequence is TGTGCCAGCAGCTTAGCGGTTTTGGGACAGGCCTATGGCTACACCTTC.